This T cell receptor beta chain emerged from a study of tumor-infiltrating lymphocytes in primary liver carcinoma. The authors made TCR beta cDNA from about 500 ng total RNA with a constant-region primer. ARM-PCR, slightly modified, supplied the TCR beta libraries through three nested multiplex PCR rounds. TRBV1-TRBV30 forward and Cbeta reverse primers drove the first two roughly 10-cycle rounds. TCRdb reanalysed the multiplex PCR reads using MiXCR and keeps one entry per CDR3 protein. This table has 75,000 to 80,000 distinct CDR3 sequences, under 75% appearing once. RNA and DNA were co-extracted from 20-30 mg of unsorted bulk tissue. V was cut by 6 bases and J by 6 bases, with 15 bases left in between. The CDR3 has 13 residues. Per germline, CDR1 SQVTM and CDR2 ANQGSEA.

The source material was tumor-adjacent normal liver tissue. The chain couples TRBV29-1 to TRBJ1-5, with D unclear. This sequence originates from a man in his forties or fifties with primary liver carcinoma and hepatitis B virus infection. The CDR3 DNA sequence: TGCAGCGTGAAATGGGGAGACTGTCAGCCCCAGCATTTT. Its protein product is CSVKWGDCQPQHF.